The 25 T cell receptor beta chains below come from one sample, sequenced in a study of Ad26.COV2.S vaccination and SARS-CoV-2 variants. Treatment noted: about 20 received Ad26.COV2.S at low or high dose, single or two shots; a few received placebo; per-sample allocation not given. At day 63 after the first vaccine or placebo injection, samples were drawn. Measured with immunoSEQ multiplex PCR; TCRdb has only the in-frame clones, and not every one. The table includes fewer than 300,000 clones, more than 75% detected once. The source was peripheral blood, collected in a trial of Ad26.COV2.S vaccine versus placebo. The origin of the receptors is a person aged 18-60 years who received the Ad26.COV2.S COVID-19 vaccine or a placebo.

The V call is TRBV18, the J call TRBJ1-5; no clear D gene. CDR3 length: 15 amino acids. Trimming took 2 bases from V and 5 from J, leaving 13 bases between them. CDR1 is KGHSH, CDR2 LQKENI, per germline. CDR3 amino acids: CASSPGREYDQPQHF. CDR3 in DNA: TGTGCCAGCTCACCAGGGAGAGAGTACGATCAGCCCCAGCATTTT.

The V call is TRBV29-1, the J call TRBJ2-1, with a tentative D call TRBD1 (6 bases). Per germline, CDR1 SQVTM and CDR2 ANQGSEA. The CDR3 sequence is 14 residues long. Trimming took off 1 base at V and 7 bases at J, with 14 bases between the two ends. This CDR3 is CSVEAVQGRNEQFF. CDR3 DNA: TGCAGCGTTGAAGCGGTTCAGGGGCGGAATGAGCAGTTCTTC.

This chain connects TRBV5-6 to TRBJ1-6; 10 bases agree with TRBD1. The CDR3 loop spans 15 amino acids. Germline loops: CDR1 SGHDT, CDR2 YYEEEE. V was clipped by 4 bases and J by 10 bases; unmatched bases: 8. The CDR3 reads CASSTGQGRESPLHF. The CDR3 DNA reads TGTGCCAGCAGCACGGGACAGGGGAGGGAGTCACCCCTCCACTTT.

The chain combines TRBV6-6 with TRBJ1-5; D is unclear. V was cut by 0 bases and J by 5 bases, with 11 bases left in between. CDR1 is MNHNY, CDR2 SVGAGI, per germline (reference sequence). CDR3 length equals 15 residues. The CDR3 region has the DNA TGTGCCAGCAGTTACTCGATGGGGAGGGATCAGCCCCAGCATTTT. It translates to CASSYSMGRDQPQHF.

The chain has TRBV5-8 and TRBJ2-3; tentative D call: TRBD1 (5 bases). Trimming shortened V by 1 base and J by 1 base, and 7 bases separated the two germline ends. CDR1 SGHTS and CDR2 YDEGEE come from the germline V gene. The CDR3 is 14 residues long. Here the CDR3 DNA reads TGTGCCAGCAGCTTGCCCAGGGGCACAGATACGCAGTATTTT. Translated, it gives CASSLPRGTDTQYF. The full variable domain, with the rest looked up from reference TRBV5-8 and TRBJ2-3, is EAGVTQSPTHLIKTRGQQATLRCSPISGHTSVYWYQQALGLGLQFLLWYDEGEERNRGNFPPRFSGRQFPNYSSELNVNALELEDSALYLCASSLPRGTDTQYFGPGTRLTVL.

V gene TRBV6-2 or TRBV6-3 combines with J gene TRBJ1-4; D is perhaps TRBD1 (6 bases). The V and J ends lost 4 bases and 3 bases respectively, with 12 bases between them. CDR3 length equals 15 residues. CDR1 MNHEY and CDR2 SVGEGT come from the germline V gene. The CDR3 protein is CASSWGGTANEKLFF. CDR3 DNA sequence: TGTGCCAGCAGTTGGGGGGGCACGGCTAATGAAAAACTGTTTTTT.

The chain couples TRBV5-1 to TRBJ1-1; D is undetermined. The CDR3 spans 14 residues. Germline CDR1 reads SGHRS; CDR2 reads YFSETQ. V shed 1 base and J shed 2 bases, with 9 bases lying between them. CDR3 protein: CASSLRQLNTEAFF. The CDR3 DNA is TGCGCCAGCAGCTTGCGGCAGCTTAACACTGAAGCTTTCTTT.

To note about this clone: At one end the junction does not follow the germline gene, possibly because of a read error. The chain employs TRBV11-2 and TRBJ1-2; D ambiguous. The CDR3 totals 12 residues. Germline assignment: CDR1 SGHAT and CDR2 FQNNGV. This CDR3 is CASGLPLQAHSF. The CDR3 DNA follows: TGTGCCAGCGGCCTCCCCCTCCAGGCCCATTCCTTC.

This rearrangement joins TRBV18 to TRBJ2-1; D unclear. CDR1 and CDR2 from the germline V gene are KGHSH and LQKENI. There are 15 residues in the CDR3. V gave up 3 bases and J gave up 5 bases, with 14 bases separating them. CDR3 coding DNA: TGTGCCAGCTCACCTACAATGGGTAGCAACAATGAGCAGTTCTTC. This translates into CASSPTMGSNNEQFF.

The count of this clone is one. V gene TRBV19 combines with J gene TRBJ2-2, with D perhaps matching TRBD1 (6 bases). CDR3 length: 14 residues. CDR1 is LNHDA, CDR2 SQIVND, per germline (reference sequence). Deletions cut 4 bases from V and 5 bases from J, with 11 bases between. CDR3 sequence (DNA): TGTGCCAGTAGTACCGGGACACTAACCGGGGAGCTGTTTTTT. Translating gives CASSTGTLTGELFF.

In nucleotides, the CDR3 is TGTGCCAGCACCCCCCCGGGACAGGGGAGGAATGGCTACACCTTC. Protein sequence: CASTPPGQGRNGYTF. The chain joins TRBV7-2 to TRBJ1-2; TRBD1 matches at 10 bases. V was pared by 7 bases and J by 6 bases, with 11 bases of the junction left unmatched. The CDR3 spans 15 residues. Looked up from germline, CDR1 is SGHTA and CDR2 is FQGNSA.

This chain connects TRBV5-1 to TRBJ2-3; no clear D. V lost 2 bases and J 5 bases, leaving 12 bases between the germline ends. Germline V gene lookup returns CDR1 SGHRS and CDR2 YFSETQ. The CDR3 extends over 14 amino acids. DNA for the CDR3: TGCGCCAGCAGCTTAGTGCCAGGAGTAGATACGCAGTATTTT. Its translation is CASSLVPGVDTQYF.

The V call is TRBV12-3 or TRBV12-4, the J call TRBJ2-6, with unresolved D. The CDR3 is 13 residues long. V shed 3 bases and J shed 0 bases, with 0 bases lying between them. CDR3 protein: CASSFSGANVLTF. The CDR3 coding sequence is TGTGCCAGCAGTTTCTCTGGGGCCAACGTCCTGACTTTC.

CDR3: CASSYSGADEQFF. The DNA of the CDR3 is TGTGCCAGTAGTTACAGCGGGGCCGATGAGCAGTTCTTC. The chain uses TRBV19 and TRBJ2-1; 7 bases fit TRBD2. The V segment lost 5 bases and the J segment 8 bases; nucleotides outside the gene matches: 6. This CDR3 spans 13 amino acids. Per the germline V gene, CDR1 is LNHDA and CDR2 is SQIVND (reference sequence).

Here the CDR3 DNA reads TGTGCCAGTAGTATGAGGGCTAGCGGTTTCACAGATACGCAGTATTTT. Its protein is CASSMRASGFTDTQYF. This chain connects TRBV19 to TRBJ2-3, with 7 nucleotides matching TRBD2. The CDR3 totals 16 residues. Germline V lookup: CDR1 LNHDA, CDR2 SQIVND (reference sequence). The V and J ends lost 3 bases and 2 bases, in that order; junction bases with no gene match: 8.

The chain couples TRBV12-5 to TRBJ1-5; D uncertain. The ends were cut back, 4 bases at V and 5 bases at J, with 9 bases in the middle. Germline CDR1 reads LGHNT; CDR2 reads FRNRAP. CDR3 size: 13 residues. CDR3 in DNA: TGTGCTAGTGGTTGGGGTGGACATCAGCCCCAGCATTTT. Protein product: CASGWGGHQPQHF.

This chain uses TRBV25-1 with TRBJ2-1; 10 positions agree with TRBD2. Germline values: CDR1 MGHDK, CDR2 SYGVNS. The CDR3 runs to 14 residues. J was trimmed by 6 bases and V by 4 bases; bases with no gene match: 3. The CDR3 loop is CASSGSGGANEQFF. CDR3 coding DNA: TGTGCCAGCAGTGGGAGCGGGGGGGCCAATGAGCAGTTCTTC.

This clone was recorded a few times. This chain joins TRBV19 and TRBJ2-7, with 9 bases fitting TRBD2. The germline V gene has CDR1 LNHDA and CDR2 SQIVND (reference sequence). V dropped 6 bases and J dropped 0; count of bases not matched to a gene: 3. The CDR3 runs to 14 residues. For the CDR3, the DNA is TGTGCCAGTAGGAGGACTAGCGTCTCCTACGAGCAGTACTTC. It is translated as CASRRTSVSYEQYF. Drawing the rest from reference TRBV19 and TRBJ2-7, the complete variable domain is DGGITQSPKYLFRKEGQNVTLSCEQNLNHDAMYWYRQDPGQGLRLIYYSQIVNDFQKGDIAEGYSVSREKKESFPLTVTSAQKNPTAFYLCASRRTSVSYEQYFGPGTRLTVT.

V gene TRBV19 combines with J gene TRBJ2-5; D might be TRBD1 (6 bases). The CDR3 extends over 12 amino acids. With 1 base removed from V and 7 bases from J, the gap between germline ends came to 7 bases. Germline V gives CDR1 LNHDA, CDR2 SQIVND (reference sequence). The CDR3 loop is CASSIGGGTQYF. The CDR3 coding sequence is TGTGCCAGTAGTATAGGAGGGGGGACCCAGTACTTC.

This rearrangement joins TRBV6-5 to TRBJ1-6, with D tentatively TRBD1 (6 bases). The germline gives CDR1 MNHEY, CDR2 SVGAGI. V dropped 4 bases and J dropped 0 bases, with 10 bases sitting between them. The CDR3 sequence is 16 residues long. CDR3 DNA: TGTGCCAGCAGTTTAGGGGGGATCTCCTATAATTCACCCCTCCACTTT. It codes for CASSLGGISYNSPLHF.

This sequence joins TRBV2 and TRBJ2-3; tentatively, D is TRBD2 (6 bases). V was shortened by 8 bases and J by 9 bases, with 18 bases between the two germline ends. Germline CDR1 is SNHLY and CDR2 is FYNNEI. The CDR3 is 13 residues long. The CDR3: CASGRDLTRTQYF. The CDR3 DNA follows: TGTGCCAGCGGGCGGGACCTCACACGGACGCAGTATTTT.

The rearrangement links TRBV7-2 to TRBJ2-5, with 9 bases fitting TRBD2. Germline assignment: CDR1 SGHTA and CDR2 FQGNSA. The ends lost 3 bases at V and 4 bases at J; junction bases unmatched: 3. The CDR3 has 14 amino acids. The CDR3 DNA is TGTGCCAGCAGCTTGGAGCGGGGGGTAGAGACCCAGTACTTC. This translates into CASSLERGVETQYF.

The chain uses TRBV3-1 (or the pseudogene TRBV3-2) and TRBJ1-1, with D hard to call. The CDR3 runs 14 residues. Trimming pared 1 base from V and 2 bases from J, leaving 8 bases between. The germline V gene encodes CDR1 LGHDT and CDR2 YNNKEL (reference sequence). The CDR3 bases are TGTGCCAGCAGCCAAGGTCTCGGCAACACTGAAGCTTTCTTT. Its protein is CASSQGLGNTEAFF.

Only one count was recorded for this clone. This chain uses TRBV5-1 with TRBJ1-1, with D uncertain. Germline values: CDR1 SGHRS, CDR2 YFSETQ. The CDR3 has 14 amino acids. Trimming shortened V by 4 bases and J by 8 bases, and 18 bases separated the two germline ends. As DNA, the CDR3 is TGCGCCAGCAGCCCAGGTTTAAGACGGAGGGAAGCTTTCTTT. This sequence encodes CASSPGLRRREAFF.

This rearrangement joins TRBV19 to TRBJ2-7; maybe TRBD2 (6 bases). Trimming took 1 base from V and 2 from J, leaving 15 bases between them. The CDR3 totals 16 residues. Germline V gene lookup returns CDR1 LNHDA and CDR2 SQIVND (reference sequence). The CDR3 DNA sequence: TGTGCCAGTAGTATAGGGCACGGAGGGCCACCCTACGAGCAGTACTTC. Amino acids: CASSIGHGGPPYEQYF.